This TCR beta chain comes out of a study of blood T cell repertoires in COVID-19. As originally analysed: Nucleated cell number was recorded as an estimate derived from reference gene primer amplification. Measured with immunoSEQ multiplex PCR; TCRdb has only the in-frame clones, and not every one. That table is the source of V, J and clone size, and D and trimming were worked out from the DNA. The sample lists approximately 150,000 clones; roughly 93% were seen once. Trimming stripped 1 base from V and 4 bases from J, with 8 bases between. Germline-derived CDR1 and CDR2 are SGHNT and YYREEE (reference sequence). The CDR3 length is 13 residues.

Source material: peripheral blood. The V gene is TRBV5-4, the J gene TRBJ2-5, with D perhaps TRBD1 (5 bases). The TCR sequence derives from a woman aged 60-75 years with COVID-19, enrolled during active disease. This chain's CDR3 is CASSLQTGETQYF. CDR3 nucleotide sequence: TGTGCCAGCAGCTTGCAAACAGGAGAGACCCAGTACTTC.